This T cell receptor beta chain was sequenced in a study of blood T cells in healthy people across ages. Study context: Template switching caught about one barcoded beta molecule for each two T cells. Study-level results: Expanded clonotype changes were possibly confounded by unknown donor CMV status.

The CDR3 sequence is 17 residues long. V lost 7 bases to trimming and J lost 9 bases; unmatched junction nucleotides: 21. Germline loops: CDR1 SGHRS, CDR2 YFSETQ. A second 7 to 11 cycle PCR used barcoded and J-beta primers. Each of the cDNA molecules was tagged by a template-switch adaptor with 12 random nucleotides. TCRdb processed the 5' RACE reads anew with MiXCR; each CDR3 protein has one entry. The table shows 650,000 to 950,000 distinct CDR3 sequences, with around 43% occurring only once. Regarding this clonotype: No antigen is known for it.

PBMCs were isolated at a quantity of at least 7 million per sample. The TCR comes from a man aged 55 to 70 in good health. V usage is TRBV5-1 and J usage is TRBJ2-1, with TRBD1 identical over 8 bases. The sequencing sample was made of blood. CDR3 in amino acids: CASHPTPGTGDRGEQFF. The CDR3 DNA follows: TGCGCCAGCCACCCCACCCCGGGGACAGGAGACCGGGGTGAGCAGTTCTTC. The full variable domain, completed using reference TRBV5-1 and TRBJ2-1, is KAGVTQTPRYLIKTRGQQVTLSCSPISGHRSVSWYQQTPGQGLQFLFEYFSETQRNKGNFPGRFSGRQFSNSRSEMNVSTLELGDSALYLCASHPTPGTGDRGEQFFGPGTRLTVL.